This T cell receptor beta chain derives from a study of chemoradiotherapy in HPV16-positive cancers. Whole-study context: Candidate HPV-specific T-cell clones and common TCR motifs came from functional assays in two HPV16-positive patients. Study results and limitations: Only a couple of HPV16-positive patients supplied the functional HPV-specificity definition.

Repertoires were sampled repeatedly during chemoradiotherapy. Points on this clone: No antigen is known for it.

Assay: immunoSEQ multiplex PCR; the TCRdb copy retains only in-frame clones and omits some. This sample has about 15,000 clones, with just under 70% found just once. The TCR comes from a human donor with HPV-associated anogenital cancer. This material consisted of tumor tissue, taken from a patient who underwent chemoradiotherapy.

The CDR3 nucleotides read TGTGCCAGCAAGGACAGAATGATACACACTGAAGCTTTCTTT. The encoded protein is CASKDRMIHTEAFF. V is TRBV6-5 and J is TRBJ1-1; possibly TRBD1 for D (6 bases). CDR1 MNHEY and CDR2 SVGAGI come from the germline V gene. The CDR3 spans 14 residues. Trimming cost V 7 bases and J 3 bases, with 15 bases left between them.